This TCR beta chain was captured by sequencing in a study of cytomegalovirus exposure and HLA in healthy donors. Overall study findings and caveats: Later, an analysis showed that TCR beta chains associated with HLA were more clonally expanded than others that were equally common. In a later analysis, DRB1 alleles had the most associated TCRs; HLA-C alleles the fewest.

With V trimmed by 6 bases and J by 5 bases, 9 bases remained unmatched. The length of the CDR3 is 16 residues. Germline CDR1 MNHEY, CDR2 SMNVEV (reference sequence). PCR employed 60 Vbeta and 13 Jbeta primers. TCRdb's table, derived via immunoSEQ multiplex PCR, lists solely in-frame clones and lacks some. The table has some 160,000 clones, about four fifths seen once. Comments on this clone: Its antigen is still unknown.

Sequencing was performed on PBMCs. V usage is TRBV27 and J usage is TRBJ2-3; 12 bases align to TRBD2. The sequence was obtained from a male donor in good health and CMV-seropositive. The CDR3 here is CASRSGTSGWGDTQYF. The CDR3 bases are TGTGCCAGCAGGTCCGGGACTAGCGGGTGGGGAGATACGCAGTATTTT.